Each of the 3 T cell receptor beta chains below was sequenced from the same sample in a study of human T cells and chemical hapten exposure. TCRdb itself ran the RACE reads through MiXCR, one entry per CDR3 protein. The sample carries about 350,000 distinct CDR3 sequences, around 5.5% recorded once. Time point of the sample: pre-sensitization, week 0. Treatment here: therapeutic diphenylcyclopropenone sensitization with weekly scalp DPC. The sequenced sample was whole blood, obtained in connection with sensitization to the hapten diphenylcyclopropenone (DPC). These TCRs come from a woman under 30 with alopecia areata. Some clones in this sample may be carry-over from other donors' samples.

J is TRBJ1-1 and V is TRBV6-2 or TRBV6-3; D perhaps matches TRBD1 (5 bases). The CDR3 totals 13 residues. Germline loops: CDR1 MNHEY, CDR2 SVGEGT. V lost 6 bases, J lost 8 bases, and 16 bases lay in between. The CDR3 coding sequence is TGTGCCAGCAGCTTGACAGAAACGACGGAAGCTTTCTTT. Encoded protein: CASSLTETTEAFF.

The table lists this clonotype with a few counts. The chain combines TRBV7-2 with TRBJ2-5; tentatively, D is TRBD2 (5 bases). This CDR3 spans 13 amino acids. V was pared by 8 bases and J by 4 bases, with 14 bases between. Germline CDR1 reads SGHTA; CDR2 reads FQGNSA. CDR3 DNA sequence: TGTGCCAGCTGCCGGGGTGCGGGAGAGACCCAGTACTTC. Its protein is CASCRGAGETQYF.

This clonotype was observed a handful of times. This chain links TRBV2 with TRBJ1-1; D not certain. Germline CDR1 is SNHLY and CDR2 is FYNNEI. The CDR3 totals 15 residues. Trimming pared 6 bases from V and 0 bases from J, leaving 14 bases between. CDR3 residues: CASSLGPNLNTEAFF. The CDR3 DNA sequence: TGTGCCAGCAGCTTAGGGCCCAATTTGAACACTGAAGCTTTCTTT.